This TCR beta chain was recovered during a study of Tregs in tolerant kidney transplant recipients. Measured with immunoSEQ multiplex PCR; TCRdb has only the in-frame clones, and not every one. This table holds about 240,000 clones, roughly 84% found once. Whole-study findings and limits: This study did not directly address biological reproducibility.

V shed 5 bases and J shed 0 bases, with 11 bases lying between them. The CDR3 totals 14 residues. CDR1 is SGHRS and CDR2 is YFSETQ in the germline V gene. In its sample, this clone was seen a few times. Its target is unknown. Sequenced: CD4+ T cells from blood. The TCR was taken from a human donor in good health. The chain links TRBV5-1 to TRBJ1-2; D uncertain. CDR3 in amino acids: CASRAGPTNYGYTF. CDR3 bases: TGCGCCAGCAGGGCCGGGCCGACTAACTATGGCTACACCTTC.